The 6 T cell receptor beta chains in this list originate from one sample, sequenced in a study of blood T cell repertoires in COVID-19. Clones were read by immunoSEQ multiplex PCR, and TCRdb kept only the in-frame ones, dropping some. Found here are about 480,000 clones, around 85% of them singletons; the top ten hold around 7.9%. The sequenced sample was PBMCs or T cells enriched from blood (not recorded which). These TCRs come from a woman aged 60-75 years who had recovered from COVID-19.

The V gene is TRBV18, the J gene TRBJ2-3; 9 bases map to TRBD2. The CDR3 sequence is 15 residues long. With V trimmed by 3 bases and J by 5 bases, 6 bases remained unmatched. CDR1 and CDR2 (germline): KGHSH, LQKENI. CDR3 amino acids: CASSPRRGGEDTQYF. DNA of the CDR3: TGTGCCAGCTCACCCCGGCGGGGGGGCGAAGATACGCAGTATTTT.

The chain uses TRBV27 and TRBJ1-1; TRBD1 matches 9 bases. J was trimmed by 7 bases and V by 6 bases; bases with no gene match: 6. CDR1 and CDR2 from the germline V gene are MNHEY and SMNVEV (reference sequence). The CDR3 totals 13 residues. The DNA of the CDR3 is TGTGCCAGCAGCCATTGGGACAGGGTTGAAGCTTTCTTT. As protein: CASSHWDRVEAFF.

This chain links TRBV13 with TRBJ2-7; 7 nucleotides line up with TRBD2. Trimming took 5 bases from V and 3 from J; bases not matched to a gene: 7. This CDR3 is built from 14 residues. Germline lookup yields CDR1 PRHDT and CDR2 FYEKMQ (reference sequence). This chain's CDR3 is CASSPGEGYYEQYF. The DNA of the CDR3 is TGTGCCAGCAGCCCCGGGGAGGGGTACTACGAGCAGTACTTC.

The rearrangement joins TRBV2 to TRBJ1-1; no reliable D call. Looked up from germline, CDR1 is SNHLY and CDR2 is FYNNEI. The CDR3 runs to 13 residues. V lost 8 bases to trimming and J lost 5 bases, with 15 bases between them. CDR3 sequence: CASHPRGRTEAFF. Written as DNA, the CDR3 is TGTGCCAGCCACCCTCGGGGTAGAACTGAAGCTTTCTTT.

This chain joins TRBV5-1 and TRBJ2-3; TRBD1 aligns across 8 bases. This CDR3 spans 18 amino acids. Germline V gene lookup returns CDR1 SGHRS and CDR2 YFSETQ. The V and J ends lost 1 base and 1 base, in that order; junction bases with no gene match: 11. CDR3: CASSLSGTGTGGTDTQYF. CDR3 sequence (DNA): TGCGCCAGCAGCTTGAGTGGGACAGGAACGGGGGGCACAGATACGCAGTATTTT. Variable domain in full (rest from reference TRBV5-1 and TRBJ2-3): KAGVTQTPRYLIKTRGQQVTLSCSPISGHRSVSWYQQTPGQGLQFLFEYFSETQRNKGNFPGRFSGRQFSNSRSEMNVSTLELGDSALYLCASSLSGTGTGGTDTQYFGPGTRLTVL.

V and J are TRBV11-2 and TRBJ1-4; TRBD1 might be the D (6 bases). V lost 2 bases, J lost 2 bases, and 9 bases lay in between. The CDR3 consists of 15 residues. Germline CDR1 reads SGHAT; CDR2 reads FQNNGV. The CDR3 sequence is CASSLNRATNEKLFF. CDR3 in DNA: TGTGCCAGCAGCTTAAACAGGGCTACTAATGAAAAACTGTTTTTT.